These 10 T cell receptor beta chains share one sample of origin, sequenced in a study of blood T cell repertoires in COVID-19. Profiled with immunoSEQ multiplex PCR; TCRdb holds only in-frame clones, not every one. Of about 78,000 clones listed, approximately 90% were seen once; the top ten hold under 5%. Input material: peripheral blood. The receptor source for this set is an elderly woman with active or convalescent COVID-19.

This clone was counted a few times. CDR3 in amino acids: CASSQQQQETQYF. CDR3 in DNA: TGTGCCAGTAGTCAACAGCAACAAGAGACCCAGTACTTC. The V gene is TRBV19, the J gene TRBJ2-5; D remains ambiguous. Trimming cost V 5 bases and J 2 bases, with 9 bases left between them. CDR1 and CDR2 (germline): LNHDA, SQIVND (reference sequence). This CDR3 has 13 amino acids.

The chain recombines TRBV29-1 with TRBJ2-5; 11 bases are shared with TRBD2. In germline, CDR1 is SQVTM, CDR2 ANQGSEA. CDR3 size: 14 residues. With 7 bases clipped from V and 5 bases from J, the junction kept 9 bases outside the gene matches. CDR3 in amino acids: CSAQRGTSGETQYF. CDR3 DNA: TGCAGCGCCCAGAGGGGGACTAGCGGTGAGACCCAGTACTTC.

The chain recombines TRBV24-1 with TRBJ2-5; 7 positions agree with TRBD1. The germline V gene encodes CDR1 KGHDR and CDR2 SFDVKD. There are 17 residues in the CDR3. V lost 1 base and J lost 2; bases outside the gene matches: 9. CDR3 sequence: CATSDFRDSDKQETQYF. The DNA for the CDR3 is TGTGCCACCAGTGATTTCCGGGACAGTGATAAGCAAGAGACCCAGTACTTC.

The chain has TRBV11-2 and TRBJ1-6; perhaps TRBD1 as D (6 bases). Deletions cut 3 bases from V and 4 bases from J, with 10 bases between. The CDR3 runs 15 residues. Germline lookup yields CDR1 SGHAT and CDR2 FQNNGV. CDR3 coding DNA: TGTGCCAGCAGCTTCCAGGGGCGATATAATTCACCCCTCCACTTT. This encodes CASSFQGRYNSPLHF.

The rearrangement joins TRBV5-1 to TRBJ2-3; 8 bases are a match to TRBD2. This CDR3 has 15 residues. Germline CDR1 reads SGHRS; CDR2 reads YFSETQ. Germline trimming cut 1 base from V and 2 bases from J; bases unmatched to any gene: 3. The CDR3 DNA reads TGCGCCAGCAGCTTGATCGGGAGGGCCACAGATACGCAGTATTTT. Translated, it gives CASSLIGRATDTQYF. Supplemented by reference TRBV5-1 and TRBJ2-3, the full variable domain reads KAGVTQTPRYLIKTRGQQVTLSCSPISGHRSVSWYQQTPGQGLQFLFEYFSETQRNKGNFPGRFSGRQFSNSRSEMNVSTLELGDSALYLCASSLIGRATDTQYFGPGTRLTVL.

The chain links TRBV7-2 to TRBJ1-6; the match to TRBD1 covers 9 bases. The CDR3 contains 13 residues. CDR1 and CDR2 from the germline V gene are SGHTA and FQGNSA. The trim removed 5 bases at V and 9 bases at J, leaving 2 bases unmatched. The CDR3 sequence is CASSPDRGSPLHF. In DNA form, the CDR3 reads TGTGCCAGCAGCCCGGACAGGGGTTCACCCCTCCACTTT.

The genes are TRBV10-3 and TRBJ1-1; 7 positions match TRBD1. CDR1 ENHRY and CDR2 SYGVKD come from the germline V gene. Trimming removed 3 bases from V and 0 bases from J; junction bases left unmatched: 7. This CDR3 region has 16 residues. The CDR3 spells CAISERGGTMNTEAFF. DNA of the CDR3: TGTGCCATCAGTGAAAGAGGGGGCACCATGAACACTGAAGCTTTCTTT.

This rearrangement joins TRBV29-1 to TRBJ2-7; perhaps TRBD2 as D (7 bases). This CDR3 is 13 amino acids long. V was cut by 7 bases and J by 6 bases, with 19 bases left in between. Looked up from germline, CDR1 is SQVTM and CDR2 is ANQGSEA. The CDR3 nucleotides read TGCAGCGACGGTTTGGCAGGGGAGGGCGAGCAGTACTTC. It yields the protein CSDGLAGEGEQYF.

This clone was seen at least ten times. V gene TRBV10-2 combines with J gene TRBJ2-7; 16 bases match TRBD2. Looked up from germline, CDR1 is WSHSY and CDR2 is SAAADI. The CDR3 is made up of 17 amino acids. Trimming at V came to 4 bases and at J to 9 bases, leaving 12 bases not matched to a gene. This chain's CDR3 is CASSAGASGLAGGPQYF. For the CDR3, the DNA is TGCGCCAGCAGTGCCGGGGCCTCGGGACTAGCGGGAGGGCCGCAGTACTTC.

The CDR3 bases are TGTGCCAGCGGGACTTGGGGGGAGCAGTACTTC. This codes for CASGTWGEQYF. J is TRBJ2-7 and V is TRBV27, with D tentatively TRBD2 (6 bases). Looked up from germline, CDR1 is MNHEY and CDR2 is SMNVEV (reference sequence). The germline V and J ends were trimmed by 8 bases and 7 bases, with 12 bases remaining between them. The CDR3 sequence is 11 residues long.